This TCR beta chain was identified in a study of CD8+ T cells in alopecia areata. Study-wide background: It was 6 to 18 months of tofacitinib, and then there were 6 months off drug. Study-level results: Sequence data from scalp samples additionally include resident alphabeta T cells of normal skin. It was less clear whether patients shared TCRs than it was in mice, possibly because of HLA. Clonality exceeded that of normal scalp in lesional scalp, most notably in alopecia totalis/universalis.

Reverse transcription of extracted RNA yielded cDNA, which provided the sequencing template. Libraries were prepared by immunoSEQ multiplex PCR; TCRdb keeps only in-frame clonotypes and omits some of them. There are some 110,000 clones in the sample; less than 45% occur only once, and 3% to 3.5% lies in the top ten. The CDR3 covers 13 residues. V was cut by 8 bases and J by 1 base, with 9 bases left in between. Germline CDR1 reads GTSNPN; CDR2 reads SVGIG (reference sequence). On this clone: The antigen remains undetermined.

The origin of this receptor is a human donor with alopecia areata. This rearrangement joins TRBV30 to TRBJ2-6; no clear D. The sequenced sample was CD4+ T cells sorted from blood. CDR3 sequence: CARHLSGANVLTF. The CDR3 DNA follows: TGTGCCCGTCACCTATCTGGGGCCAACGTCCTGACTTTC.